This TCR beta chain was identified during a study of T cell repertoires in cytomegalovirus infection. Study-level information: It was the public TCR beta signatures that indicated both CMV infection and matching HLA type.

Worth noting for this clonotype: The antigen is not known.

CDR1 is SEHNR, CDR2 FQNEAQ, per germline (reference sequence). The CDR3 sequence is 16 residues long. The V end lost 0 bases, the J end lost 3 bases, and 14 bases lay between the germline ends. TCRdb re-called the reads through MiXCR, storing one row per CDR3 protein. The data contain roughly 220,000 distinct CDR3 sequences, around 35% of them singletons. This TCR was recovered from a human donor in good health (CMV status not recorded). Some clones in this sample may be carry-over from other donors' samples. The J gene is TRBJ1-2, the V gene TRBV7-9, with D uncertain. Specimen: CD8+ T cells from cultured PBMCs, collected from culture after CMV antigen stimulation. The CDR3 sequence: CASSLALKEHDYGYTF. The CDR3 DNA reads as TGTGCCAGCAGCTTAGCGCTCAAGGAGCACGACTATGGCTACACCTTC.